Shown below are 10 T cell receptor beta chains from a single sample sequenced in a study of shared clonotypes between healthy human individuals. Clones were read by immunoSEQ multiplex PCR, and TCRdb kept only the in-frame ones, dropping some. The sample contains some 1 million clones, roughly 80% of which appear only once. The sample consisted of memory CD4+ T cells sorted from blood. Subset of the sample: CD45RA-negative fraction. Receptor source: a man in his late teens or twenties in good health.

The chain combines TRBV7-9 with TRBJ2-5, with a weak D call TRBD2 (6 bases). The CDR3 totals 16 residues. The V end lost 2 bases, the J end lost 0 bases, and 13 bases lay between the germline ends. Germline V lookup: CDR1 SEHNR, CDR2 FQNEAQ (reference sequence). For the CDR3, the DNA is TGTGCCAGCAGCTTAAGTCGGCGGGGACACCAAGAGACCCAGTACTTC. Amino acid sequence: CASSLSRRGHQETQYF.

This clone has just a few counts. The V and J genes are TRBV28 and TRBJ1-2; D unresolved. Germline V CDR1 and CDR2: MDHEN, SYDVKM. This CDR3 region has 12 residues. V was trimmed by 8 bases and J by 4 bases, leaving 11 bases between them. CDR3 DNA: TGTGCCAGCGGTAAAGGCTTCTATGGCTACACCTTC. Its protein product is CASGKGFYGYTF.

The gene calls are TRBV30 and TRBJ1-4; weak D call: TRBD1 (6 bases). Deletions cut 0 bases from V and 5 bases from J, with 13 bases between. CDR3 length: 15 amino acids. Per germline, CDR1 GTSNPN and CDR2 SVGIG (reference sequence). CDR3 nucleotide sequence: TGTGCCTGGAGTGTAGGGGGACGGACAAATGAAAAACTGTTTTTT. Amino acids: CAWSVGGRTNEKLFF.

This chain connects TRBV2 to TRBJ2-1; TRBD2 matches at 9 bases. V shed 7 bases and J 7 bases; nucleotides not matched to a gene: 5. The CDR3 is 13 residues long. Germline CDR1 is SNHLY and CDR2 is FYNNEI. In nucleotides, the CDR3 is TGTGCCAGCACCGGACTAGCGAGTAATGAGCAGTTCTTC. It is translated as CASTGLASNEQFF.

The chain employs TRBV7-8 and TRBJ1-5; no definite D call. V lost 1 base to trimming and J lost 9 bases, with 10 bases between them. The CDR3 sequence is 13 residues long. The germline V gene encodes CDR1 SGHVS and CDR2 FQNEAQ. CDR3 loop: CASSLGPYMPQHF. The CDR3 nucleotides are TGTGCCAGCAGCTTAGGTCCATACATGCCCCAGCATTTT. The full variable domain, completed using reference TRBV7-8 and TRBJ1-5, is GAGVSQSPRYKVAKRGQDVALRCDPISGHVSLFWYQQALGQGPEFLTYFQNEAQLDKSGLPSDRFFAERPEGSVSTLKIQRTQQEDSAVYLCASSLGPYMPQHFGDGTRLSIL.

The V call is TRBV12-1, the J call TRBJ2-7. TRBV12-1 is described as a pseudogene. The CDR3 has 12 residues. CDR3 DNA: TGTGCCAGCAGCACCAACTCCTACGAGCAGTACTTC. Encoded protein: CASSTNSYEQYF.

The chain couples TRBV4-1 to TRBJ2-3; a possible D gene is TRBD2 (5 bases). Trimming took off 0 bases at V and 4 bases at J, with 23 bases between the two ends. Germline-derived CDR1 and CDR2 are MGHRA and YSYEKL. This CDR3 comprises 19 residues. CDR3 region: CASSQDPSGSVLPPDTQYF. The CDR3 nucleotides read TGCGCCAGCAGCCAAGACCCCTCGGGAAGCGTCCTTCCCCCAGATACGCAGTATTTT.

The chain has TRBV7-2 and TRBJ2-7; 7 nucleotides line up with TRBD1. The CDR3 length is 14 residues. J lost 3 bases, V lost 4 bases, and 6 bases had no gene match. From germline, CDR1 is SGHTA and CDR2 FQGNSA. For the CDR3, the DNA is TGTGCCAGCAGCTACCAACAGGGGAACTACGAGCAGTACTTC. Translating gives CASSYQQGNYEQYF.

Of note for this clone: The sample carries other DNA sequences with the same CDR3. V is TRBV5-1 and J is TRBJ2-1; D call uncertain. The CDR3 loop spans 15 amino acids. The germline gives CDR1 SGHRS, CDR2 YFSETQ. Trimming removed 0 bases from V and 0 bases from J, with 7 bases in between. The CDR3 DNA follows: TGCGCCAGCAGCTTGGACCCGAGCTCCTACAATGAGCAGTTCTTC. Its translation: CASSLDPSSYNEQFF.

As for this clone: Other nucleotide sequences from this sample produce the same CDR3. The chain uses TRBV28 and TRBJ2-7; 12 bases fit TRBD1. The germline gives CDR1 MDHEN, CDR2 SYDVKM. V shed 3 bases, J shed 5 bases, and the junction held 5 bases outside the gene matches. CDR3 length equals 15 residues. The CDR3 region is CASSLPGTGGHEQYF. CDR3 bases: TGTGCCAGCAGTTTGCCGGGGACAGGGGGCCACGAGCAGTACTTC. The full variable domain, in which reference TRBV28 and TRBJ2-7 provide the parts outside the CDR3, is DVKVTQSSRYLVKRTGEKVFLECVQDMDHENMFWYRQDPGLGLRLIYFSYDVKMKEKGDIPEGYSVSREKKERFSLILESASTNQTSMYLCASSLPGTGGHEQYFGPGTRLTVT.